These 29 T cell receptor beta chains share one sample of origin, sequenced in a study of T cell changes during pregnancy in multiple sclerosis. Produced via immunoSEQ multiplex PCR; TCRdb's table is partial and in-frame only. Of over 85,000 clones in the sample, 91% were seen once. The material was peripheral blood, obtained in the first trimester of pregnancy. All receptors derive from a female donor in good health, enrolled as a control in a pregnancy study.

CDR3 coding DNA: TGTGCCAGCAGCTCCGGGGTCCAAGAGACCCAGTACTTC. Translation: CASSSGVQETQYF. The chain uses TRBV7-9 and TRBJ2-5, with TRBD2 as a possible D gene (5 bases). CDR1 and CDR2 (germline): SEHNR, FQNEAQ (reference sequence). V lost 4 bases and J lost 1, with 7 bases in between. The CDR3 consists of 13 residues.

The count of this clone is one. The rearrangement joins TRBV19 to TRBJ1-4; 9 nucleotides match TRBD1. The CDR3 has 15 residues. Germline V gene data show CDR1 as LNHDA and CDR2 as SQIVND (reference sequence). V lost 4 bases to trimming and J lost 10 bases; unmatched junction nucleotides: 10. CDR3 in amino acids: CASSTGQGKVAKLFF. The CDR3 bases are TGTGCCAGTAGTACAGGACAGGGGAAGGTTGCAAAACTGTTTTTT.

CDR3: CASSVTGGSGNTIYF. In nucleotides, the CDR3 is TGTGCCAGCAGTGTTACAGGGGGCTCTGGAAACACCATATATTTT. The chain couples TRBV2 to TRBJ1-3; TRBD1 aligns across 8 bases. The junction had 2 bases not matched to a gene; V was cut back by 4 bases and J by 0 bases. Per the germline V gene, CDR1 is SNHLY and CDR2 is FYNNEI. The CDR3 is 15 residues long.

The gene calls are TRBV11-2 and TRBJ2-7, with 8 bases aligning to TRBD1. Trimming cost V 1 base and J 3 bases; bases outside gene matches: 8. CDR1 is SGHAT, CDR2 FQNNGV, per germline. The CDR3 covers 16 residues. In DNA, the CDR3 is TGTGCCAGCAGCTTAGGCCGACAGGGGAAAGGCTACGAGCAGTACTTC. Amino acids: CASSLGRQGKGYEQYF.

The genes are TRBV27 and TRBJ1-1; TRBD1 is a possible D gene (6 bases). The length of the CDR3 is 13 residues. Trimming removed 4 bases at V and 5 bases at J, with 11 bases between. Germline V gene lookup returns CDR1 MNHEY and CDR2 SMNVEV (reference sequence). CDR3 nucleotides: TGTGCCAGCAGTTCAACAGGGAAAACTGAAGCTTTCTTT. Protein sequence: CASSSTGKTEAFF.

This chain joins TRBV9 and TRBJ2-1; no reliable D call. Germline values: CDR1 SGDLS, CDR2 YYNGEE. CDR3 length: 15 residues. Trimming took off 4 bases at V and 0 bases at J, with 11 bases between the two ends. The CDR3 loop reads CASSPYLSSYNEQFF. In DNA form, the CDR3 reads TGTGCCAGCAGCCCCTACTTAAGCTCCTACAATGAGCAGTTCTTC.

This chain uses TRBV7-6 with TRBJ2-1; a weak D match, TRBD1 (5 bases). The V end was cut by 2 bases, the J end by 0 bases, with 14 bases between. The CDR3 sequence is 17 residues long. Per germline, CDR1 SGHVS and CDR2 FNYEAQ. CDR3: CASSLTDSLSSYNEQFF. The CDR3 coding sequence is TGTGCCAGCAGCTTAACAGACAGTTTAAGCTCCTACAATGAGCAGTTCTTC.

Of note for this clone: The same CDR3 is also encoded by other DNA sequences in this sample. In DNA form, the CDR3 reads TGTGCCAGCAGCGGCGGGAGCTCCTACGAGCAGTACTTC. This encodes CASSGGSSYEQYF. The chain carries TRBV9 and TRBJ2-7; TRBD2 aligns across 7 bases. Germline CDR1 SGDLS, CDR2 YYNGEE. This CDR3 is 13 amino acids long. With V trimmed by 3 bases and J by 0 bases, 0 bases remained unmatched.

This clone was picked up a small number of times. This chain links TRBV4-2 with TRBJ2-7; 7 bases are shared with TRBD1. Germline V lookup: CDR1 LGHNA, CDR2 YNFKEQ. This CDR3 comprises 14 residues. V trimming: 0 bases; J trimming: 3 bases; junction bases outside the gene matches: 2. CDR3 region: CASSQDYRGYEQYF. The CDR3 nucleotides are TGTGCCAGCAGCCAAGATTACAGGGGCTACGAGCAGTACTTC.

The CDR3 is CASSSWRDTEAFF. The CDR3 bases are TGTGCCAGCAGCAGTTGGAGAGACACTGAAGCTTTCTTT. The rearrangement links TRBV7-9 to TRBJ1-1, with D hard to call. V was clipped by 5 bases and J by 3 bases, with 10 bases between them. CDR3 length: 13 amino acids. CDR1 is SEHNR, CDR2 FQNEAQ, per germline (reference sequence).

This chain uses TRBV11-2 with TRBJ1-6, with D tentatively TRBD1 (6 bases). CDR3 length: 14 residues. CDR1 is SGHAT, CDR2 FQNNGV, per germline. V was trimmed by 2 bases and J by 9 bases, leaving 11 bases between them. The CDR3 reads CASSLNREISPLHF. In nucleotides, the CDR3 is TGTGCCAGCAGCTTAAACAGGGAAATTTCACCCCTCCACTTT.

In DNA, the CDR3 is TGCAGCGTTTTCCGACAGGCGGAAGCTTTCTTT. The encoded protein is CSVFRQAEAFF. The chain employs TRBV29-1 and TRBJ1-1; possible D gene TRBD1, 6 bases. With 5 bases removed from V and 8 bases from J, the gap between germline ends came to 12 bases. This CDR3 contains 11 residues. The V gene's germline CDR1 is SQVTM and CDR2 ANQGSEA. The full variable domain, in which reference TRBV29-1 and TRBJ1-1 provide the parts outside the CDR3, is SAVISQKPSRDICQRGTSLTIQCQVDSQVTMMFWYRQQPGQSLTLIATANQGSEATYESGFVIDKFPISRPNLTFSTLTVSNMSPEDSSIYLCSVFRQAEAFFGQGTRLTVV.

The rearrangement uses TRBV7-2 and TRBJ2-7, with D possibly matching TRBD1 (7 bases). The CDR3 extends over 15 amino acids. The V and J ends lost 6 bases and 2 bases respectively, with 17 bases between them. CDR1 SGHTA and CDR2 FQGNSA come from the germline V gene. The CDR3 loop reads CASRLGGGGTYEQYF. The CDR3 coding sequence is TGTGCCAGCAGACTAGGAGGGGGCGGAACCTACGAGCAGTACTTC.

The CDR3 reads CASSPKGRANEKLFF. CDR3 in DNA: TGTGCCAGCAGCCCCAAGGGCAGGGCTAATGAAAAACTGTTTTTT. The chain has TRBV7-6 and TRBJ1-4; maybe TRBD1 (5 bases). Germline CDR1 and CDR2: SGHVS and FNYEAQ. Trimming removed 5 bases from V and 3 bases from J, with 13 bases in between. This CDR3 comprises 15 residues.

This clone appeared a few times. This sequence joins TRBV7-9 and TRBJ2-3; a possible D gene is TRBD2 (7 bases). CDR3 length: 12 amino acids. Looked up from germline, CDR1 is SEHNR and CDR2 is FQNEAQ (reference sequence). Trimming shortened V by 7 bases and J by 6 bases, and 11 bases separated the two germline ends. Written as DNA, the CDR3 is TGTGCCAGCATTGAGGGGGGGGATACGCAGTATTTT. Translating gives CASIEGGDTQYF.

CDR3 in amino acids: CASSLDRGRGTEAFF. The CDR3 nucleotides read TGTGCCAGCAGCTTGGACAGGGGGCGCGGCACTGAAGCTTTCTTT. The J gene is TRBJ1-1, the V gene TRBV11-2, with 11 bases matching TRBD1. The ends lost 3 bases at V and 4 bases at J; junction bases unmatched: 4. Germline CDR1 reads SGHAT; CDR2 reads FQNNGV. The CDR3 runs 15 residues. The variable domain in full, with the rest retrieved from reference TRBV11-2 and TRBJ1-1, is EAGVAQSPRYKIIEKRQSVAFWCNPISGHATLYWYQQILGQGPKLLIQFQNNGVVDDSQLPKDRFSAERLKGVDSTLKIQPAKLEDSAVYLCASSLDRGRGTEAFFGQGTRLTVV.

V and J are TRBV11-2 and TRBJ1-2; 8 bases line up with TRBD1. The CDR3 is 13 residues long. After removal of 7 bases from V and 6 bases from J, the junction contained 7 bases not matched to a gene. Per the germline V gene, CDR1 is SGHAT and CDR2 is FQNNGV. CDR3 sequence (DNA): TGTGCCAGCAACTCCGGACAGGGCCATGGCTACACCTTC. This codes for CASNSGQGHGYTF. The variable domain in full, completed from reference TRBV11-2 and TRBJ1-2, reads EAGVAQSPRYKIIEKRQSVAFWCNPISGHATLYWYQQILGQGPKLLIQFQNNGVVDDSQLPKDRFSAERLKGVDSTLKIQPAKLEDSAVYLCASNSGQGHGYTFGSGTRLTVV.

The chain carries TRBV4-3 and TRBJ2-1, with 8 bases identical to TRBD2. J gave up 5 bases and V 4 bases, and 7 bases lay outside the gene matches. Germline V gene sequence: CDR1 LGHNA, CDR2 YSLEER. This CDR3 comprises 15 residues. CDR3 sequence: CASSRTSRFNNEQFF. The CDR3 DNA reads TGCGCCAGCAGCCGGACTAGCCGATTTAACAATGAGCAGTTCTTC.

The V gene is TRBV7-9, the J gene TRBJ1-1; D may be TRBD1 (6 bases). The CDR3 has 14 residues. V was shortened by 6 bases and J by 4 bases, with 15 bases between the two germline ends. Germline V gene data show CDR1 as SEHNR and CDR2 as FQNEAQ (reference sequence). The CDR3 sequence: CASSSRGLGTEAFF. The CDR3 DNA follows: TGTGCCAGCAGTTCCAGGGGATTGGGCACTGAAGCTTTCTTT.

The chain uses TRBV7-3 and TRBJ1-1, with 9 bases lining up with TRBD1. The CDR3 extends over 15 amino acids. CDR1 is SGHTA and CDR2 is FQGTGA in the germline V gene. Germline trimming cut 3 bases from V and 4 bases from J; bases unmatched to any gene: 6. Here the CDR3 DNA reads TGTGCCAGCAGCTTCACAGGGGGCGTTGGCACTGAAGCTTTCTTT. Translated, it gives CASSFTGGVGTEAFF.

CDR3 coding DNA: TGTGCCAGCAGCGTACGCGGGGGGCCGTCCTACGAGCAGTACTTC. This sequence encodes CASSVRGGPSYEQYF. This sequence joins TRBV9 and TRBJ2-7, with 8 bases fitting TRBD2. V shed 1 base, J shed 1 base, and the junction held 4 bases outside the gene matches. This CDR3 contains 15 residues. CDR1 and CDR2 from the germline V gene are SGDLS and YYNGEE.

The chain employs TRBV7-9 and TRBJ1-5, with D possibly TRBD1 on 5 matching bases. V lost 2 bases and J 8 bases, leaving 10 bases between the germline ends. Germline loops: CDR1 SEHNR, CDR2 FQNEAQ (reference sequence). The CDR3 is made up of 13 amino acids. As DNA, the CDR3 is TGTGCCAGCAGCTTAAGTGGGGGGGAGCCCCAGCATTTT. Translating gives CASSLSGGEPQHF.

Of note for this clone: Mismatch with germline at one junction end may stem from a read error. The rearrangement joins TRBV7-7 to TRBJ2-5, with D possibly TRBD1 on 5 matching bases. Germline-derived CDR1 and CDR2 are SSHAT and FNYEAQ (reference sequence). The CDR3 totals 15 residues. As DNA, the CDR3 is TGTGCTAGCAGCTTAGCTGTGGGGCCGAGAGAGACCCAGTACTTC. As protein: CASSLAVGPRETQYF.

The chain has TRBV6-5 and TRBJ2-5; 8 bases align to TRBD2. This CDR3 contains 15 residues. The V segment lost 6 bases and the J segment 5 bases; nucleotides outside the gene matches: 11. Germline V gene data show CDR1 as MNHEY and CDR2 as SVGAGI. The CDR3 DNA reads TGTGCCAGCAGAGGCCGGGGGGGAGTAGGGGAGACCCAGTACTTC. This encodes CASRGRGGVGETQYF.

V gene TRBV7-3 combines with J gene TRBJ2-2, with TRBD1 identical over 7 bases. Per the germline V gene, CDR1 is SGHTA and CDR2 is FQGTGA. This CDR3 comprises 14 residues. Trimming cost V 7 bases and J 5 bases; bases outside gene matches: 7. CDR3 in amino acids: CASNLQGETGELFF. The CDR3, as DNA: TGTGCCAGCAACCTTCAGGGGGAAACCGGGGAGCTGTTTTTT.

The V and J genes are TRBV5-4 and TRBJ2-3; 8 bases match TRBD2. The CDR3 spans 14 residues. Germline lookup yields CDR1 SGHNT and CDR2 YYREEE (reference sequence). After removal of 3 bases from V and 6 bases from J, the junction contained 6 bases not matched to a gene. CDR3 bases: TGTGCCAGCAGCTCCCCGGGGGGGGCCGATACGCAGTATTTT. This gives the protein CASSSPGGADTQYF. Combining the CDR3 with reference TRBV5-4 and TRBJ2-3 gives the whole variable domain ETGVTQSPTHLIKTRGQQVTLRCSSQSGHNTVSWYQQALGQGPQFIFQYYREEENGRGNFPPRFSGLQFPNYSSELNVNALELDDSALYLCASSSPGGADTQYFGPGTRLTVL.

The gene calls are TRBV7-3 and TRBJ2-3; 8 bases match TRBD2. The trim removed 5 bases at V and 1 base at J, leaving 5 bases unmatched. CDR3 length equals 15 residues. CDR1 and CDR2 from the germline V gene are SGHTA and FQGTGA. CDR3 sequence (DNA): TGTGCCAGCAGCCATAGCGGGACGGGCACAGATACGCAGTATTTT. As protein: CASSHSGTGTDTQYF. The full variable domain, with the rest looked up from reference TRBV7-3 and TRBJ2-3, is GAGVSQTPSNKVTEKGKYVELRCDPISGHTALYWYRQSLGQGPEFLIYFQGTGAADDSGLPNDRFFAVRPEGSVSTLKIQRTERGDSAVYLCASSHSGTGTDTQYFGPGTRLTVL.

The rearrangement joins TRBV9 to TRBJ2-5; D is perhaps TRBD1 (6 bases). Trimming pared 2 bases from V and 5 bases from J, leaving 10 bases between. The CDR3 sequence is 13 residues long. The germline gives CDR1 SGDLS, CDR2 YYNGEE. The CDR3 DNA sequence: TGTGCCAGCAGCGTGGGAACAGGGGAGACCCAGTACTTC. This encodes CASSVGTGETQYF.

This clone was seen only once. The genes are TRBV9 and TRBJ2-7; a weak D match, TRBD1 (6 bases). The germline gives CDR1 SGDLS, CDR2 YYNGEE. This CDR3 is 13 amino acids long. V lost 4 bases, J lost 2 bases, and 10 bases lay in between. CDR3 loop: CASSRDIAYEQYF. CDR3 DNA sequence: TGTGCCAGCAGCAGGGACATCGCCTACGAGCAGTACTTC.